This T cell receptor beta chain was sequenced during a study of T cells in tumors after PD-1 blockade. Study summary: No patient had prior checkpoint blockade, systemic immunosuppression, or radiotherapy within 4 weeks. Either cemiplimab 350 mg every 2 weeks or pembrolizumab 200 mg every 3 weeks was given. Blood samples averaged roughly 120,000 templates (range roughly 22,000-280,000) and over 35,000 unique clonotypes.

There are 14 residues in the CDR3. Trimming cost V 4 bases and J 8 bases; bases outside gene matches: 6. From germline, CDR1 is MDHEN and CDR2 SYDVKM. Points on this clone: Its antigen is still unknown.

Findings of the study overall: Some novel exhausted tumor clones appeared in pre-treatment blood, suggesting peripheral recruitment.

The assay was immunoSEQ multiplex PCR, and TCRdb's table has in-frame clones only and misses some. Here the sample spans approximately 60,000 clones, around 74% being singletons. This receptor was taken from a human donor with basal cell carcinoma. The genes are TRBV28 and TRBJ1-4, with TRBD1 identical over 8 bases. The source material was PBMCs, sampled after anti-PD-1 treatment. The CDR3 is CASSSTGGREKLFF. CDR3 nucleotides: TGTGCCAGCAGTTCAACAGGGGGACGCGAAAAACTGTTTTTT.